What follows are 10 T cell receptor beta chains derived from one specimen sequenced in a study of blood T cell repertoires in COVID-19. Libraries were prepared by immunoSEQ multiplex PCR; TCRdb keeps only in-frame clonotypes and omits some of them. Of about 180,000 clones detected, roughly 84% appear once; the ten largest clones hold roughly 18%. The sample consisted of peripheral blood. The receptor set was obtained from a person aged 65 to 79 with COVID-19, enrolled during active disease.

The chain couples TRBV6-5 to TRBJ1-6; no reliable D call. V was pared by 4 bases and J by 9 bases, with 10 bases between. CDR1 is MNHEY, CDR2 SVGAGI, per germline. The CDR3 loop spans 13 amino acids. The CDR3 loop is CASSFADSSPLHF. CDR3 sequence (DNA): TGTGCCAGCAGTTTTGCGGATAGTTCACCCCTCCACTTT.

The chain is built from TRBV27 and TRBJ2-1; TRBD2 matches at 9 bases. Germline CDR1 and CDR2: MNHEY and SMNVEV (reference sequence). The CDR3 runs 15 residues. Germline trimming cut 5 bases from V and 7 bases from J; bases unmatched to any gene: 9. The CDR3 nucleotides read TGTGCCAGCAGTCCCCGGCGGGAGGGCCGGAATGAGCAGTTCTTC. Protein sequence: CASSPRREGRNEQFF.

J is TRBJ1-4 and V is TRBV28; D unresolved. Germline assignment: CDR1 MDHEN and CDR2 SYDVKM. The CDR3 has 16 residues. V was trimmed by 5 bases and J by 0 bases, leaving 13 bases between them. In DNA, the CDR3 is TGTGCCAGCAGTAACCCCGGGAGTTCAACTAATGAAAAACTGTTTTTT. It codes for CASSNPGSSTNEKLFF.

V and J are TRBV29-1 and TRBJ1-5; the match to TRBD1 covers 10 bases. Germline V CDR1 and CDR2: SQVTM, ANQGSEA. J gave up 6 bases and V 4 bases, and 6 bases lay outside the gene matches. The CDR3 runs to 14 residues. The chain's CDR3 is CSVASDRGLQPQHF. The CDR3 nucleotides are TGCAGCGTTGCCTCCGACAGGGGGCTTCAGCCCCAGCATTTT.

The V and J genes are TRBV18 and TRBJ2-7; weak D call: TRBD2 (6 bases). V shed 1 base and J shed 2 bases, with 9 bases lying between them. The CDR3 spans 14 residues. CDR1 and CDR2 from the germline V gene are KGHSH and LQKENI. The CDR3 is CASSPQGGTYEQYF. CDR3 nucleotides: TGTGCCAGCTCACCACAGGGAGGAACCTACGAGCAGTACTTC.

CDR3 DNA: TGTGCCAGCAGCTTGACAGAGAACACTGAAGCTTTCTTT. Protein sequence: CASSLTENTEAFF. This chain joins TRBV5-6 and TRBJ1-1, with D unclear. The V and J ends lost 1 base and 1 base respectively, with 5 bases between them. Germline V gene data show CDR1 as SGHDT and CDR2 as YYEEEE. The CDR3 has 13 amino acids. Filled out from reference TRBV5-6 and TRBJ1-1, the complete variable domain reads DAGVTQSPTHLIKTRGQQVTLRCSPKSGHDTVSWYQQALGQGPQFIFQYYEEEERQRGNFPDRFSGHQFPNYSSELNVNALLLGDSALYLCASSLTENTEAFFGQGTRLTVV.

V gene TRBV7-2 combines with J gene TRBJ2-7; 7 nucleotides line up with TRBD2. The CDR3 runs 15 residues. CDR1 SGHTA and CDR2 FQGNSA come from the germline V gene. The ends lost 2 bases at V and 4 bases at J; junction bases unmatched: 8. The CDR3 is CASSLLGEGFYEQYF. DNA of the CDR3: TGTGCCAGCAGCTTATTAGGGGAGGGCTTTTACGAGCAGTACTTC.

This chain joins TRBV21-1 and TRBJ2-1; the table assigns TRBD2, which was not confirmed against the DNA. TRBV21-1 constitutes a pseudogene. CDR3 length: 17 amino acids. As DNA, the CDR3 is TGTGCCAGCAGCTCGCCCCGGGACTTGCGGACACACAATGAGCAGTTCTTC. This codes for CASSSPRDLRTHNEQFF.

The J gene is TRBJ1-6, the V gene TRBV28; D is possibly TRBD1 (6 bases). The CDR3 is 16 amino acids. Germline V gene data show CDR1 as MDHEN and CDR2 as SYDVKM. Trimming pared 5 bases from V and 8 bases from J, leaving 19 bases between. CDR3 residues: CASSQQGFGGDSPLHF. CDR3 nucleotide sequence: TGTGCCAGCAGTCAACAGGGTTTCGGTGGGGATTCACCCCTCCACTTT.

The J gene is TRBJ1-2, the V gene TRBV6-5, with 7 bases fitting TRBD1. The CDR3 spans 15 residues. Germline V lookup: CDR1 MNHEY, CDR2 SVGAGI. Trimming cost V 3 bases and J 0 bases; bases outside gene matches: 4. The CDR3 region is CASSYNRGANYGYTF. The CDR3 DNA reads as TGTGCCAGCAGTTATAACAGGGGCGCTAACTATGGCTACACCTTC.